The 10 T cell receptor beta chains presented below share a single source sample, sequenced in a study of OX40 agonist ivuxolimab in advanced cancers. Using immunoSEQ multiplex PCR, the repertoire was profiled, and TCRdb retains in-frame clones only, with some absent. Among over 20,000 clones, 77% were seen once, and the ten largest hold less than 20%. This specimen consisted of CD4+ or CD8+ T cells sorted from blood, obtained in a trial of the OX40 agonist ivuxolimab. The source of these receptors is an adult with an advanced solid tumor such as melanoma, head and neck, liver or kidney cancer.

The chain carries TRBV27 and TRBJ1-5; 9 positions match TRBD1. This CDR3 contains 16 residues. The junction had 6 bases not matched to a gene; V was cut back by 1 base and J by 5 bases. From germline, CDR1 is MNHEY and CDR2 SMNVEV (reference sequence). CDR3 bases: TGTGCCAGCAGTTTATACTATACAGGGGGCGATCAGCCCCAGCATTTT. It yields the protein CASSLYYTGGDQPQHF.

CDR3 bases: TGTGCCAGCAGCTTAGTGGCCCTTGGAAACACCATATATTTT. Translation gives CASSLVALGNTIYF. J is TRBJ1-3 and V is TRBV7-2; no definite D call. Per germline, CDR1 SGHTA and CDR2 FQGNSA. V was trimmed by 1 base and J by 3 bases, leaving 7 bases between them. CDR3 size: 14 residues.

A single count supports this clone. V and J are TRBV19 and TRBJ2-3; the match to TRBD2 covers 9 bases. The CDR3 spans 14 residues. Germline V gene lookup returns CDR1 LNHDA and CDR2 SQIVND (reference sequence). The trim removed 7 bases at V and 0 bases at J, leaving 2 bases unmatched. CDR3 sequence (DNA): TGTGCCAGTACTAGCGGGGCTAGCACAGATACGCAGTATTTT. Its protein is CASTSGASTDTQYF.

The chain joins TRBV28 to TRBJ2-6; TRBD2 agrees at 9 bases. The germline V gene has CDR1 MDHEN and CDR2 SYDVKM. V shed 5 bases and J 4 bases; nucleotides not matched to a gene: 12. There are 18 residues in the CDR3. The CDR3 DNA reads as TGTGCCAGCAGTCCAGCGGGAGGCCAAACCCCAGGGGCCAACGTCCTGACTTTC. Translated: CASSPAGGQTPGANVLTF.

The V and J genes are TRBV27 and TRBJ1-5, with D unclear. The CDR3 length is 14 residues. The germline V gene encodes CDR1 MNHEY and CDR2 SMNVEV (reference sequence). V shed 4 bases and J shed 6 bases, with 13 bases lying between them. CDR3 in amino acids: CASSWSRETQPQHF. CDR3 in DNA: TGTGCCAGCAGTTGGTCAAGGGAGACTCAGCCCCAGCATTTT.

The rearrangement links TRBV5-4 to TRBJ2-1; 7 nucleotides align to TRBD1. This CDR3 region has 15 residues. The V segment lost 4 bases and the J segment 1 base; nucleotides outside the gene matches: 5. CDR1 is SGHNT, CDR2 YYREEE, per germline (reference sequence). This CDR3 reads CASSPRQGSYNEQFF. For the CDR3, the DNA is TGTGCCAGCAGCCCCCGACAGGGTTCCTACAATGAGCAGTTCTTC.

The chain has TRBV9 and TRBJ1-1, with D possibly matching TRBD1 (5 bases). The CDR3 extends over 13 amino acids. V lost 0 bases, J lost 8 bases, and 11 bases lay in between. Germline CDR1 and CDR2: SGDLS and YYNGEE. The CDR3 nucleotides are TGTGCCAGCAGCGTAGAGGGGCGACAGGAAGCTTTCTTT. Amino acid sequence: CASSVEGRQEAFF.

The gene calls are TRBV9 and TRBJ1-1, with D tentatively TRBD1 (5 bases). The ends were cut back, 0 bases at V and 6 bases at J, with 12 bases in the middle. CDR3 size: 14 residues. CDR1 is SGDLS and CDR2 is YYNGEE in the germline V gene. Written as DNA, the CDR3 is TGTGCCAGCAGCGTAGTACGGGGGGGAGCTGAAGCTTTCTTT. Translation: CASSVVRGGAEAFF. Variable domain in full (rest from reference TRBV9 and TRBJ1-1): DSGVTQTPKHLITATGQRVTLRCSPRSGDLSVYWYQQSLDQGLQFLIQYYNGEERAKGNILERFSAQQFPDLHSELNLSSLELGDSALYFCASSVVRGGAEAFFGQGTRLTVV.

This clone was seen only a few times. CDR3 DNA sequence: TGTGCCAGCAGCCCGGGACAGATTGAAGCTTTCTTT. Residues: CASSPGQIEAFF. The chain recombines TRBV7-6 with TRBJ1-1, with 7 bases that match TRBD1. Germline CDR1 SGHVS, CDR2 FNYEAQ. This CDR3 region has 12 residues. The V gene end was trimmed by 5 bases and the J gene end by 7 bases; junction bases not matched to a gene: 4.

The chain recombines TRBV7-2 with TRBJ1-3; D is undetermined. Germline CDR1 reads SGHTA; CDR2 reads FQGNSA. The CDR3 extends over 12 amino acids. V gave up 7 bases and J gave up 4 bases, with 8 bases separating them. CDR3 region: CASTFSGNTIYF. CDR3 bases: TGTGCCAGCACCTTCTCAGGAAACACCATATATTTT.